The 5 T cell receptor beta chains below were found in one sample sequenced in a study of blood T cell repertoires in COVID-19. Clones were sequenced by immunoSEQ multiplex PCR, and TCRdb holds only the in-frame ones, with some missing. This sample has some 130,000 clones, with approximately 85% found just once. The sequencing sample was made of peripheral blood. The receptors were gathered from a man at least 80 years old with acute or convalescent COVID-19.

The chain couples TRBV19 to TRBJ1-2; weak D call: TRBD1 (5 bases). The V end lost 2 bases, the J end lost 2 bases, and 15 bases lay between the germline ends. Germline V CDR1 and CDR2: LNHDA, SQIVND (reference sequence). CDR3 length equals 16 residues. The CDR3 DNA reads TGTGCCAGTAGTATAAGTCTGCGGGAGGGGAACTATGGCTACACCTTC. This encodes CASSISLREGNYGYTF.

The rearrangement uses TRBV5-1 and TRBJ2-2; 11 bases match TRBD2. This CDR3 region has 16 residues. The trim removed 1 base at V and 7 bases at J, leaving 6 bases unmatched. The V gene's germline CDR1 is SGHRS and CDR2 YFSETQ. The CDR3 is CASSLMTSGTSGELFF. DNA for the CDR3: TGCGCCAGCAGCTTGATGACTAGCGGGACGAGCGGGGAGCTGTTTTTT. Together with reference TRBV5-1 and TRBJ2-2, the CDR3 gives the full variable domain: KAGVTQTPRYLIKTRGQQVTLSCSPISGHRSVSWYQQTPGQGLQFLFEYFSETQRNKGNFPGRFSGRQFSNSRSEMNVSTLELGDSALYLCASSLMTSGTSGELFFGEGSRLTVL.

This clone showed up just once. The V and J genes are TRBV6-1 and TRBJ1-4; tentative D call: TRBD1 (5 bases). Germline CDR1 is MNHNS and CDR2 is SASEGT. The CDR3 runs 16 residues. Between the trimmed V and J ends, which lost 1 base and 8 bases, there was a span of 17 bases. CDR3 in DNA: TGTGCCAGCAGTGAAGTTAACGGGGGTGGTTGGGAAAAACTGTTTTTT. Its translation is CASSEVNGGGWEKLFF.

The V call is TRBV19, the J call TRBJ2-2; 8 nucleotides match TRBD2. In germline, CDR1 is LNHDA, CDR2 SQIVND (reference sequence). The CDR3 totals 14 residues. With 7 bases clipped from V and 1 base from J, the junction kept 2 bases outside the gene matches. CDR3 nucleotides: TGTGCCAGTAAAACTAGCGGGAACACCGGGGAGCTGTTTTTT. Its protein is CASKTSGNTGELFF.

The chain couples TRBV7-3 to TRBJ2-1; 14 nucleotides align to TRBD2. The CDR3 sequence is 16 residues long. V gave up 1 base and J gave up 8 bases; unmatched junction bases: 4. From germline, CDR1 is SGHTA and CDR2 FQGTGA. In nucleotides, the CDR3 is TGTGCCAGCAGCTTAAGCCCGGGACTAGCGGGAGATGAGCAGTTCTTC. It specifies CASSLSPGLAGDEQFF.